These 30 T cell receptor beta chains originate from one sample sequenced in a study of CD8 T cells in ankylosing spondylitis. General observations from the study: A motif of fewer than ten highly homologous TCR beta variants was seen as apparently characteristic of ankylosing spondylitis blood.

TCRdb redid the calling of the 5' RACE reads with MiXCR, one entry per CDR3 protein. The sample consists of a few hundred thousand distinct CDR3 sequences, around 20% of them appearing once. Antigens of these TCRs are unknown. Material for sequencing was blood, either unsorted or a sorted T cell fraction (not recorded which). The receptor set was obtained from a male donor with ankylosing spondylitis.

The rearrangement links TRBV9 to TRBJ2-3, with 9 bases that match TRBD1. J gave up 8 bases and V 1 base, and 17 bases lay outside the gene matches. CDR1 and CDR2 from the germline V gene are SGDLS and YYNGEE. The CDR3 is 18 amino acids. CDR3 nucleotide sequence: TGTGCCAGCAGCGTATCTGGAGAGGGACAGGGTTTTATGGGTACGCAGTATTTT. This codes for CASSVSGEGQGFMGTQYF.

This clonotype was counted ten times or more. DNA of the CDR3: TGCAGCGTCCTCCGTTCGGGCTGGACCGATGAGCAGTTCTTC. Amino acids: CSVLRSGWTDEQFF. J is TRBJ2-1 and V is TRBV29-1; D is undetermined. The CDR3 length is 14 residues. V lost 6 bases, J lost 8 bases, and 20 bases lay in between. Looked up from germline, CDR1 is SQVTM and CDR2 is ANQGSEA.

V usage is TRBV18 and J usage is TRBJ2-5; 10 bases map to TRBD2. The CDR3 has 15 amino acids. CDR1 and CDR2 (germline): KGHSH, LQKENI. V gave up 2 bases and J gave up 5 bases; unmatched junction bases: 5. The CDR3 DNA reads TGTGCCAGCTCACCAGTGCTAGCGGGAGTTGAGACCCAGTACTTC. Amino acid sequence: CASSPVLAGVETQYF. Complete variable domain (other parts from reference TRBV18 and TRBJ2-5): NAGVMQNPRHLVRRRGQEARLRCSPMKGHSHVYWYRQLPEEGLKFMVYLQKENIIDESGMPKERFSAEFPKEGPSILRIQQVVRGDSAAYFCASSPVLAGVETQYFGPGTRLLVL.

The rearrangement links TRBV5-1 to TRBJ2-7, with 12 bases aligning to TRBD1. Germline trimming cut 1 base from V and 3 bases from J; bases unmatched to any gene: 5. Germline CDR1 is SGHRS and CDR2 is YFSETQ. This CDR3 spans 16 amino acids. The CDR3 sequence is CASSLPGTGGVYEQYF. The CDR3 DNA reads TGCGCCAGCAGCTTGCCCGGGACAGGGGGCGTCTACGAGCAGTACTTC.

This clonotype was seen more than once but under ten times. Here the CDR3 DNA reads TGTGCCTGGAGGTCCCTGAAGCAAGAGACCCAGTACTTC. Amino acid sequence: CAWRSLKQETQYF. The J gene is TRBJ2-5, the V gene TRBV30; D remains ambiguous. Germline lookup yields CDR1 GTSNPN and CDR2 SVGIG (reference sequence). V lost 3 bases and J 2 bases, leaving 10 bases between the germline ends. The length of the CDR3 is 13 residues.

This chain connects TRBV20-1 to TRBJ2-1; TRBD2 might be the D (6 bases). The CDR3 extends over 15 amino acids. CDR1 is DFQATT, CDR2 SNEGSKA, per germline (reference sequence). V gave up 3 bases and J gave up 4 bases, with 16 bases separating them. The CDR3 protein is CSARAPGVPYNEQFF. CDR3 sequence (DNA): TGCAGTGCTAGGGCTCCGGGAGTACCGTACAATGAGCAGTTCTTC.

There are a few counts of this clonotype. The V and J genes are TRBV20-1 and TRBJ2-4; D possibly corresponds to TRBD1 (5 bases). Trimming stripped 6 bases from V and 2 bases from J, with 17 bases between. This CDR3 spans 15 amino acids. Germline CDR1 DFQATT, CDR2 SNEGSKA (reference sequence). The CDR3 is CSAPIRELTKNIQYF. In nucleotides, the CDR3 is TGCAGTGCCCCAATCAGGGAACTGACCAAAAACATTCAGTACTTC.

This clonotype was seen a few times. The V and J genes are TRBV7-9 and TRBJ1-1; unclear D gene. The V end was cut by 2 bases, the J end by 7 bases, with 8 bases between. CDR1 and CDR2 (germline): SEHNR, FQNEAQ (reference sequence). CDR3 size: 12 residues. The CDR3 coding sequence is TGTGCCAGCAGCTTAATCCAGGTTGAAGCTTTCTTT. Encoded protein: CASSLIQVEAFF.

The CDR3 is CASSFTPQREVYTQYF. The CDR3 nucleotides read TGCGCCAGCAGCTTTACCCCCCAGCGGGAGGTATATACGCAGTATTTT. V and J are TRBV5-1 and TRBJ2-3, with 9 nucleotides matching TRBD2. Germline CDR1 SGHRS, CDR2 YFSETQ. V shed 2 bases and J 7 bases; nucleotides not matched to a gene: 11. The CDR3 spans 16 residues.

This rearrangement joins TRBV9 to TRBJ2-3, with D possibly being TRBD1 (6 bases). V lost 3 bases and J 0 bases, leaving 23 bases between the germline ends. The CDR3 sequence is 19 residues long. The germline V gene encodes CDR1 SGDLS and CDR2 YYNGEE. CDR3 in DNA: TGTGCCAGCAGCGATCCATATGGGGGCCCCTCTAGAAGCACAGATACGCAGTATTTT. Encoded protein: CASSDPYGGPSRSTDTQYF.

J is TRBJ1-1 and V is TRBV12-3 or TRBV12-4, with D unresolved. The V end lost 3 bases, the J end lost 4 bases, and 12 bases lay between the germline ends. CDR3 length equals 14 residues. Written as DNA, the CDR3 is TGTGCCAGCAGTTTCACGACCGGTGCCACTGAAGCTTTCTTT. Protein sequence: CASSFTTGATEAFF.

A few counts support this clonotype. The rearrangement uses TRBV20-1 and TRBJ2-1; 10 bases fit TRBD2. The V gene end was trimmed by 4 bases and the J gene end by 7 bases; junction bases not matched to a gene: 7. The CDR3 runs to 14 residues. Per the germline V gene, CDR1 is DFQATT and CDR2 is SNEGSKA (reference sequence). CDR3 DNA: TGCAGTGCTACCGAGCGGGAGGGCCTGAATGAGCAGTTCTTC. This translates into CSATEREGLNEQFF.

Here the CDR3 reads CAIRPTSGRVYEQFF. The CDR3 bases are TGTGCCATCAGACCCACTAGCGGGAGAGTCTATGAGCAGTTCTTC. The chain has TRBV10-3 and TRBJ2-1; 11 nucleotides agree with TRBD2. V shed 6 bases, J shed 8 bases, and the junction held 9 bases outside the gene matches. CDR1 is ENHRY and CDR2 is SYGVKD in the germline V gene. The CDR3 has 15 residues.

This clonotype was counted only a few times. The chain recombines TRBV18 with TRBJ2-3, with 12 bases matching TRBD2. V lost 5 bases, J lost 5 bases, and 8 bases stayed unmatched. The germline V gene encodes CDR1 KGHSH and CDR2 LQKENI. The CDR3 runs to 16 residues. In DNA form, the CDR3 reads TGTGCCAGCTCAACGACTCGACTAGCGGGAGAAGATACGCAGTATTTT. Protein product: CASSTTRLAGEDTQYF. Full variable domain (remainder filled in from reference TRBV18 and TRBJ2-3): NAGVMQNPRHLVRRRGQEARLRCSPMKGHSHVYWYRQLPEEGLKFMVYLQKENIIDESGMPKERFSAEFPKEGPSILRIQQVVRGDSAAYFCASSTTRLAGEDTQYFGPGTRLTVL.

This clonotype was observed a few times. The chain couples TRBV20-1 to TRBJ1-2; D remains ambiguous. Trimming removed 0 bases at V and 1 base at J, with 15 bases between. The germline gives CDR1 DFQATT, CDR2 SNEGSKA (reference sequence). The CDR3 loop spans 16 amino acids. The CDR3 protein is CSARDLRKPNNYGYTF. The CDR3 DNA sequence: TGCAGTGCTAGAGACCTCAGGAAACCTAATAACTATGGCTACACCTTC.

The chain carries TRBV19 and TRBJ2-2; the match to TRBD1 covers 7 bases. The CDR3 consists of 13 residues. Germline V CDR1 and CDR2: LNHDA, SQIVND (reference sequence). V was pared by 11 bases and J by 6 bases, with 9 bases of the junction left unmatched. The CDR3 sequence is CACDRVFAGELFF. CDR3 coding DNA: TGTGCCTGCGACAGGGTCTTTGCCGGGGAGCTGTTTTTT.

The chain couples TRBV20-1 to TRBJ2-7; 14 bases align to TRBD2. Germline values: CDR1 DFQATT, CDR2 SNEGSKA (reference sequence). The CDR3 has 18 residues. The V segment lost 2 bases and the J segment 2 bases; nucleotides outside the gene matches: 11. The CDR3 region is CSARPSGLAGVLAYEQYF. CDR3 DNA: TGCAGTGCTAGACCCTCGGGACTAGCGGGGGTCCTAGCCTACGAGCAGTACTTC.

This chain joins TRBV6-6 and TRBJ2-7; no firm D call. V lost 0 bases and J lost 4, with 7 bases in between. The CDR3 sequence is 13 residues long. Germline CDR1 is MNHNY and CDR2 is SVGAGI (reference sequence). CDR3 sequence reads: CASSYSIQYEQYF. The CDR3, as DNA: TGTGCCAGCAGTTACTCGATTCAGTACGAGCAGTACTTC.

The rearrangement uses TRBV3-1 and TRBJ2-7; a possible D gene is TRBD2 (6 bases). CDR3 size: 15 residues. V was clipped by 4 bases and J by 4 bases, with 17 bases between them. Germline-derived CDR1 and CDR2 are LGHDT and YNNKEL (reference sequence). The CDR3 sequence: CASSPLRMGGYEQYF. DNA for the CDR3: TGTGCCAGCAGCCCACTGAGAATGGGGGGATACGAGCAGTACTTC.

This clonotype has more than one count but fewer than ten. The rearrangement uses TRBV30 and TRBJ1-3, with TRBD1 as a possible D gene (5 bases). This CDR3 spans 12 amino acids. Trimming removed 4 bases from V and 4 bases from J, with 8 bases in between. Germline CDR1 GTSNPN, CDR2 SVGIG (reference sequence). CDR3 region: CAWIPGGNTIYF. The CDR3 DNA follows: TGTGCCTGGATCCCAGGGGGAAACACCATATATTTT.

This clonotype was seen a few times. CDR3 in amino acids: CASSLAGTAYNEQFF. DNA for the CDR3: TGCGCCAGCAGCTTGGCTGGGACAGCCTACAATGAGCAGTTCTTC. J is TRBJ2-1 and V is TRBV5-1; 7 bases match TRBD1. Germline V CDR1 and CDR2: SGHRS, YFSETQ. V trimming: 0 bases; J trimming: 2 bases; junction bases outside the gene matches: 2. This CDR3 is 15 amino acids long.

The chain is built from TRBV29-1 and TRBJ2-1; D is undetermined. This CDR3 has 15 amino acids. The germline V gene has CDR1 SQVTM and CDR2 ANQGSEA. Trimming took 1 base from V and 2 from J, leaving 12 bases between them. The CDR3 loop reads CSVEGAADTYNEQFF. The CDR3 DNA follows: TGCAGCGTTGAAGGGGCTGCGGATACCTACAATGAGCAGTTCTTC.

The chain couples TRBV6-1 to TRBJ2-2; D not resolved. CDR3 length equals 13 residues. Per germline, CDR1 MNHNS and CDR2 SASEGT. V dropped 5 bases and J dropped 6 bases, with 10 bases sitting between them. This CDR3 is CASSQRRAGELFF. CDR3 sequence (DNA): TGTGCCAGCAGTCAGCGCCGGGCCGGGGAGCTGTTTTTT.

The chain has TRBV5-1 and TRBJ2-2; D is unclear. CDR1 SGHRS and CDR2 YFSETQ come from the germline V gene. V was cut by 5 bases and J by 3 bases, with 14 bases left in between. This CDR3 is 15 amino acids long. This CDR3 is CASSLMTGDTGELFF. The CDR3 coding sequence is TGCGCCAGCAGTCTTATGACGGGCGACACCGGGGAGCTGTTTTTT.

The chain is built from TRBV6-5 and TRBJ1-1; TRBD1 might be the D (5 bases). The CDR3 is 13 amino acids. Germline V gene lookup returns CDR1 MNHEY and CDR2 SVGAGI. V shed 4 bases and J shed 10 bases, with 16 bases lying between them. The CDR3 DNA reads TGTGCCAGCAGTTTTGGCGGGGTTGGGGGAGCTTTCTTT. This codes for CASSFGGVGGAFF.

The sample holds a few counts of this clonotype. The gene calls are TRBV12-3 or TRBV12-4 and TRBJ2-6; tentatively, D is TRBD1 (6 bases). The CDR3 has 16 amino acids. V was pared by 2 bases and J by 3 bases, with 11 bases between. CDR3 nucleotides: TGTGCCAGCAGTTTATGGACAGTAGGTGGGGCCAACGTCCTGACTTTC. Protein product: CASSLWTVGGANVLTF.

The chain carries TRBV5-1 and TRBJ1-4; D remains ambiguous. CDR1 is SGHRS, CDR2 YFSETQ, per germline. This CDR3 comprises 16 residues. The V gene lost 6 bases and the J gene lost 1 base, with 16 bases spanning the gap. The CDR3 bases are TGCGCCAGCACCCGGGCCCCCACTGGAACTAATGAAAAACTGTTTTTT. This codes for CASTRAPTGTNEKLFF.

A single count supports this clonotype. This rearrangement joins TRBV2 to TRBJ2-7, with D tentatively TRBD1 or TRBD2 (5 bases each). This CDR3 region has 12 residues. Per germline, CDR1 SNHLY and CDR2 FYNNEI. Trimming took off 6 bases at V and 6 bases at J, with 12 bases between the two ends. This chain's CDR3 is CASRDGGFEQYF. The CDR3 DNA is TGTGCCAGCAGGGATGGGGGATTCGAGCAGTACTTC.

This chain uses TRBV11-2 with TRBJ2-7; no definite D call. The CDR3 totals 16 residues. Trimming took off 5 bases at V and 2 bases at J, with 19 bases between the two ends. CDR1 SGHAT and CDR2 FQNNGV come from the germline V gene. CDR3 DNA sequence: TGTGCCAGCAGCGGGAATTTAGGACCCAGAACCTACGAGCAGTACTTC. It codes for CASSGNLGPRTYEQYF.

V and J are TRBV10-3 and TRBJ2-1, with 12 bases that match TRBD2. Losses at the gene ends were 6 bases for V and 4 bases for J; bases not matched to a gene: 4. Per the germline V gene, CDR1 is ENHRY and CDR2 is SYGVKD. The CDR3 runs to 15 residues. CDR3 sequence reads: CAIRTGTSGYNEQFF. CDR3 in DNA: TGTGCCATCAGGACCGGGACTAGCGGGTACAATGAGCAGTTCTTC.